Below, one T cell receptor (beta chain) is given with its context. The sample comes from a study of blood T cell repertoires in COVID-19. On the study more broadly: T cells, B-cell-depleted T cells, or PBMCs provided the cDNA or gDNA that served as material.

Per the original data handling: Amplification of reference gene primers provided the estimated nucleated cell counts. Produced via immunoSEQ multiplex PCR; TCRdb's table is partial and in-frame only. That table gives V, J and clone size, and the DNA gave D and trimming. Of about 98,000 clones in the sample, less than 85% are singletons; the top ten hold approximately 10%. The V segment lost 3 bases and the J segment 5 bases; nucleotides outside the gene matches: 2. CDR3 length: 14 amino acids. CDR1 is DFQATT and CDR2 is SNEGSKA in the germline V gene (reference sequence). The rearrangement uses TRBV20-1 and TRBJ1-6; the match to TRBD1 covers 9 bases. The sample was peripheral blood. The TCR was taken from a man aged 70 or older with active or convalescent COVID-19. The CDR3 bases are TGCAGTGCTAGTGGGGACAGGGATAATTCACCCCTCCACTTT. Translating gives CSASGDRDNSPLHF.